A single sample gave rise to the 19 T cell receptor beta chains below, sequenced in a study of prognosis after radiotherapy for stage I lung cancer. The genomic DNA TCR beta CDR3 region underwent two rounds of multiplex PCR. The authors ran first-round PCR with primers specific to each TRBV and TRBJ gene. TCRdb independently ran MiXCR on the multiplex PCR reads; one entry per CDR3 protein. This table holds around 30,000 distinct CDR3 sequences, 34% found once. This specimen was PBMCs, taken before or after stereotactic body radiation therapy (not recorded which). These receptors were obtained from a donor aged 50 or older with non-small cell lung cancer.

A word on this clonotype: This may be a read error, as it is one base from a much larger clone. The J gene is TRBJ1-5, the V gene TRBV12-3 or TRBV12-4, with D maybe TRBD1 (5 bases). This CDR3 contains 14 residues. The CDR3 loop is CASSRDVSNQPQRF. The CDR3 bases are TGTGCCAGCAGCCGGGACGTTAGCAATCAGCCCCAGCGTTTT.

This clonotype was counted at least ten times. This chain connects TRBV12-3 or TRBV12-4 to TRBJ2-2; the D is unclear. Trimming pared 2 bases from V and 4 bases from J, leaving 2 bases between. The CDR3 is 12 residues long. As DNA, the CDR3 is TGTGCCAGCAGTTTACGCACCGGGGAGCTGTTTTTT. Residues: CASSLRTGELFF.

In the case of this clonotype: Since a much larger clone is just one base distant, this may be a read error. The CDR3 DNA sequence: TGTGCCAGCAGCTTAAATCCGGGGGGAAACATTCAGTACTTC. This encodes CASSLNPGGNIQYF. V gene TRBV11-2 combines with J gene TRBJ2-4, with TRBD2 identical over 7 bases. This CDR3 spans 14 amino acids. The germline V gene encodes CDR1 SGHAT and CDR2 FQNNGV. The V and J ends lost 2 bases and 6 bases, in that order; junction bases with no gene match: 4.

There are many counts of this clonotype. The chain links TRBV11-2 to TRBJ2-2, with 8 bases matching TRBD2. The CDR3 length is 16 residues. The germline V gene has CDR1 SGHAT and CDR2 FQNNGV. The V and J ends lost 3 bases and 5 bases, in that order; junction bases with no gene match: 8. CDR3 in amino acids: CASSLHGGAGTGELFF. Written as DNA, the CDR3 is TGTGCCAGCAGCTTGCACGGGGGGGCTGGGACCGGGGAGCTGTTTTTT.

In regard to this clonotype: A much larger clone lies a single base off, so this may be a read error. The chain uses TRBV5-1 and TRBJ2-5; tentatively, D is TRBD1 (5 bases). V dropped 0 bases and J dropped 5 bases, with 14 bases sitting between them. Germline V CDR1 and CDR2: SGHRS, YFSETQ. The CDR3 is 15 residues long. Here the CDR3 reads CASSLAGSEWETQYF. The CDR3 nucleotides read TGCGCCAGCAGCTTGGCAGGGTCTGAATGGGAGACCCAGTACTTC.

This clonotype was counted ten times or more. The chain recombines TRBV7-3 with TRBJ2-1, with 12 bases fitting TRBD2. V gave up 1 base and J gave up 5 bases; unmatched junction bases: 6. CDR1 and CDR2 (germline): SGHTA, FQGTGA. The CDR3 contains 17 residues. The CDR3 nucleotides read TGTGCCAGCAGCTTAAGGCCTAGCGGGGGGGCCAACAATGAGCAGTTCTTC. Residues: CASSLRPSGGANNEQFF.

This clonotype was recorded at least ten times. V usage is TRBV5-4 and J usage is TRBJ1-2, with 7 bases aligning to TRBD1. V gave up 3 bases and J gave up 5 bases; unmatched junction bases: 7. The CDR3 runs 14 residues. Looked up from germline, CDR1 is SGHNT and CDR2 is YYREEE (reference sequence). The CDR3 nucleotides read TGTGCCAGCAGCTACGGGACAGAGAGATATGGCTACACCTTC. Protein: CASSYGTERYGYTF.

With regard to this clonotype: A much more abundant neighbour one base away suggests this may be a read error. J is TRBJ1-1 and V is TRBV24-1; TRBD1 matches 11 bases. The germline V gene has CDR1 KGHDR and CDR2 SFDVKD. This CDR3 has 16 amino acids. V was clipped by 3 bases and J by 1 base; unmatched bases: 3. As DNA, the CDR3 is TGTGCCACCAGTGATAACGGACAGGGGGCGAACACTGAAGCTTTCTTT. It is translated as CATSDNGQGANTEAFF.

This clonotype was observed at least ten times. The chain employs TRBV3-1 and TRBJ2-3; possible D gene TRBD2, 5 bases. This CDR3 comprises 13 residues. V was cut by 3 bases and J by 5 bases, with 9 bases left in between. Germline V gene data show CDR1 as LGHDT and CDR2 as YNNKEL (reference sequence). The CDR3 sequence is CASSHLGRDTQYF. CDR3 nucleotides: TGTGCCAGCAGCCACTTGGGGAGAGATACGCAGTATTTT.

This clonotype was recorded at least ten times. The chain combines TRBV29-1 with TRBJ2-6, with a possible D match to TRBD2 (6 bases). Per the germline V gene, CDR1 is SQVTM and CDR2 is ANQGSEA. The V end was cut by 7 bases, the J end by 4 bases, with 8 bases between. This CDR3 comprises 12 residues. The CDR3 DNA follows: TGCAGCGCGGGGGACGGGGCCAACGTCCTGACTTTC. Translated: CSAGDGANVLTF.

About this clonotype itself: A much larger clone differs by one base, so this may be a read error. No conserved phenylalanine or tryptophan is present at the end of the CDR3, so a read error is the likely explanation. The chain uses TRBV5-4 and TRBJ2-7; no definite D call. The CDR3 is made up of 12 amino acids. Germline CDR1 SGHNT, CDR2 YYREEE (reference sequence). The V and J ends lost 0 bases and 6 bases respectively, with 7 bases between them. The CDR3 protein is CASSLGPGEQYL. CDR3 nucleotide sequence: TGTGCCAGCAGCTTGGGACCGGGCGAGCAGTACTTG.

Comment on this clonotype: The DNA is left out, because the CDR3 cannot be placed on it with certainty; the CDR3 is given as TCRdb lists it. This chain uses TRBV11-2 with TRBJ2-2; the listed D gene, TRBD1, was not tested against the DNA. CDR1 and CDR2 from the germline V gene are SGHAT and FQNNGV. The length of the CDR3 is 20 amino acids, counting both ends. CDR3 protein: CASSLLPRRGTPHRPGSCFF.

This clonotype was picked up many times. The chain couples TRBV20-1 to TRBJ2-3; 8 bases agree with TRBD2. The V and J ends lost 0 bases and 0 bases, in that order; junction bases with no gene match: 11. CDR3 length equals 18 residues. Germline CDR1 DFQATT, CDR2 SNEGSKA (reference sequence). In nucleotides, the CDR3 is TGCAGTGCTAGAGAGGTATACGGCGGGGGGCCAAGCACAGATACGCAGTATTTT. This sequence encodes CSAREVYGGGPSTDTQYF.

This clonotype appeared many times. The DNA for the CDR3 is TGTGCCACCGATTTAGGAATCGGGGAAACTGAAGCTTTCTTT. Translating gives CATDLGIGETEAFF. This chain joins TRBV6-1 and TRBJ1-1; D call uncertain. V lost 10 bases, J lost 5 bases, and 20 bases lay in between. The CDR3 is 14 residues long. The germline gives CDR1 MNHNS, CDR2 SASEGT.

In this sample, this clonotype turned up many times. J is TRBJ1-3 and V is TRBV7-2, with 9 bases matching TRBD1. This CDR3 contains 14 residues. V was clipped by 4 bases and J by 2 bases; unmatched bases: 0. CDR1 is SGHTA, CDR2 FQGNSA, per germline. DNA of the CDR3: TGTGCCAGCAGCTGGACAGGGGCTGGAAACACCATATATTTT. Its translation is CASSWTGAGNTIYF.

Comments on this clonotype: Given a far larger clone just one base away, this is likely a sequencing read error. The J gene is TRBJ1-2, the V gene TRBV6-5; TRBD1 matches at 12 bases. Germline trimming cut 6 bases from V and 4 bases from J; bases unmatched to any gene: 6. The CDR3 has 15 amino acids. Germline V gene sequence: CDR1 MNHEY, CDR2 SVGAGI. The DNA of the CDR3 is TGTGCCAGCAGGAGGGACAGGGGGCCTGCCTATGGCTACACCTTC. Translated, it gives CASRRDRGPAYGYTF.

As DNA, the CDR3 is TGTGCCACCATTTATTTGTATGGCGAGCAGTACTTC. It specifies CATIYLYGEQYF. V and J are TRBV24-1 and TRBJ2-7; the D is unclear. This CDR3 region has 12 residues. V lost 8 bases, J lost 6 bases, and 13 bases lay in between. Germline loops: CDR1 KGHDR, CDR2 SFDVKD.

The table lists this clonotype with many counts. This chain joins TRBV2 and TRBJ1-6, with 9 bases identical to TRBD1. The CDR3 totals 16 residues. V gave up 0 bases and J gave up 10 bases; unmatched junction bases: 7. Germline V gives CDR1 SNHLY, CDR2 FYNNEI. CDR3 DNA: TGTGCCAGCAGTGAAGCACGGGGGACAGGGCCATCACCCCTCCACTTT. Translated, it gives CASSEARGTGPSPLHF.

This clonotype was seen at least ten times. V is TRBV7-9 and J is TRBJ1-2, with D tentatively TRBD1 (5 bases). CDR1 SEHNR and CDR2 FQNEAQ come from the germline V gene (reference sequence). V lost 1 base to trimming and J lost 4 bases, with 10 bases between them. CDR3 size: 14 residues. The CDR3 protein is CASSLGGGSYGYTF. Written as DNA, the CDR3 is TGTGCCAGCAGCTTAGGTGGGGGATCCTATGGCTACACCTTC.